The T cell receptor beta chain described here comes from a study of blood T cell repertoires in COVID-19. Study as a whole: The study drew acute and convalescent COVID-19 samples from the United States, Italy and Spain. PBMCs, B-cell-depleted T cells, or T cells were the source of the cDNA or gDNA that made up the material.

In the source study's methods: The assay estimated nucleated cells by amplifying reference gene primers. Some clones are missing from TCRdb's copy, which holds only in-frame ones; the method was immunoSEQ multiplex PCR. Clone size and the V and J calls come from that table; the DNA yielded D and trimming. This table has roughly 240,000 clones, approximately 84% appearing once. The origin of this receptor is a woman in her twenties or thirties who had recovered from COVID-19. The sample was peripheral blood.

As DNA, the CDR3 is TGTGCCAGCAGTTCGCCGGGAATTAATTCACCCCTCCACTTT. Translating it yields CASSSPGINSPLHF. The chain combines TRBV6-2 or TRBV6-3 with TRBJ1-6; D remains ambiguous. The CDR3 spans 14 residues. Deletions cut 4 bases from V and 6 bases from J, with 10 bases between. Per germline, CDR1 MNHEY and CDR2 SVGEGT.